The 10 T cell receptor beta chains in this list originate from one sample, sequenced in a study of T-cell memory formation after mild COVID-19. Each CDR3 protein is one row after TCRdb ran MiXCR on the 5' RACE reads. This sample has approximately 210,000 distinct CDR3 sequences, with roughly a tenth found just once. The sample comprised PBMCs or a T cell subset sorted from them (not recorded which). The receptors derive from a man younger than 35 who had mild COVID-19 (a few samples of this study predate the infection). Cell type and time point are not known.

This clonotype was counted between two and nine times. For the CDR3, the DNA is TGTGCCACCCAAGGGGCGGGGGGGCCTCAGTTCTTC. Translating gives CATQGAGGPQFF. J is TRBJ2-1 and V is TRBV6-5; 9 nucleotides match TRBD2. The V segment lost 10 bases and the J segment 13 bases; nucleotides outside the gene matches: 11. The germline V gene encodes CDR1 MNHEY and CDR2 SVGAGI. The CDR3 length is 12 residues.

The chain recombines TRBV7-2 with TRBJ1-4; the D is unclear. Germline V gene data show CDR1 as SGHTA and CDR2 as FQGNSA. CDR3 length equals 14 residues. The ends were cut back, 1 base at V and 12 bases at J, with 15 bases in the middle. CDR3 nucleotides: TGTGCCAGCAGCTTAGTAGTCTGGGGAGTTGAACTGTTTTTT. It translates to CASSLVVWGVELFF.

This clonotype has a handful of counts. The chain has TRBV7-2 and TRBJ2-3; TRBD2 aligns across 11 bases. This CDR3 has 15 residues. V was clipped by 2 bases and J by 6 bases; unmatched bases: 4. Per germline, CDR1 SGHTA and CDR2 FQGNSA. CDR3 amino acids: CASSLLAGGIDTQYF. CDR3 DNA: TGTGCCAGCAGCTTACTAGCGGGGGGAATTGATACGCAGTATTTT.

The chain has TRBV5-5 and TRBJ1-1; no definite D call. CDR1 and CDR2 from the germline V gene are SGHKS and YYEKEE (reference sequence). The CDR3 sequence is 14 residues long. V dropped 4 bases and J dropped 1 base, with 11 bases sitting between them. In DNA form, the CDR3 reads TGTGCCAGCAGCCGGCCGGGCCAGAACACTGAAGCTTTCTTT. This encodes CASSRPGQNTEAFF. Filled out from reference TRBV5-5 and TRBJ1-1, the complete variable domain reads DAGVTQSPTHLIKTRGQQVTLRCSPISGHKSVSWYQQVLGQGPQFIFQYYEKEERGRGNFPDRFSARQFPNYSSELNVNALLLGDSALYLCASSRPGQNTEAFFGQGTRLTVV.

This clonotype was counted a few times. The chain joins TRBV12-5 to TRBJ2-7; 7 nucleotides align to TRBD1. Germline-derived CDR1 and CDR2 are LGHNT and FRNRAP. With V trimmed by 1 base and J by 4 bases, 4 bases remained unmatched. The CDR3 sequence is 14 residues long. The CDR3 sequence: CASGLGTGGYEQYF. CDR3 in DNA: TGTGCTAGTGGTTTGGGGACAGGCGGATACGAGCAGTACTTC.

This clonotype was seen a handful of times. The chain recombines TRBV24-1 with TRBJ2-3, with 12 bases fitting TRBD2. Per the germline V gene, CDR1 is KGHDR and CDR2 is SFDVKD. The CDR3 sequence is 16 residues long. J gave up 6 bases and V 4 bases, and 7 bases lay outside the gene matches. CDR3 region: CATSDGRLAGADTQYF. CDR3 sequence (DNA): TGTGCCACCAGTGACGGTCGACTAGCGGGGGCTGATACGCAGTATTTT.

This clonotype was detected ten times or more. The genes are TRBV3-1 and TRBJ2-3; weak D call: TRBD1 (5 bases). The CDR3 loop spans 16 amino acids. The V gene lost 4 bases and the J gene lost 1 base, with 15 bases spanning the gap. In germline, CDR1 is LGHDT, CDR2 YNNKEL (reference sequence). Here the CDR3 reads CASSPPPTRGTDTQYF. CDR3 in DNA: TGTGCCAGCAGCCCCCCCCCTACCAGGGGCACAGATACGCAGTATTTT.

This sequence joins TRBV5-1 and TRBJ1-4, with 9 bases fitting TRBD1. Germline CDR1 is SGHRS and CDR2 is YFSETQ. The V segment lost 2 bases and the J segment 8 bases; nucleotides outside the gene matches: 4. CDR3 size: 14 residues. The CDR3 coding sequence is TGCGCCAGCAGCTTCGGGACAGGGCACGAAAAACTGTTTTTT. It encodes CASSFGTGHEKLFF.

This clonotype turned up a few times. This rearrangement joins TRBV5-1 to TRBJ1-1; 10 bases are shared with TRBD1. Germline lookup yields CDR1 SGHRS and CDR2 YFSETQ. The CDR3 spans 16 residues. The J segment lost 6 bases and the V segment lost 4 bases, leaving 12 bases of the junction unmatched. CDR3 DNA: TGCGCCAGCAGCCATGGGACAGGGGATGCTAAGGCTGAAGCTTTCTTT. Protein product: CASSHGTGDAKAEAFF.

This clonotype appeared a few times. The chain has TRBV5-1 and TRBJ1-1; D is ambiguous. Trimming took 0 bases from V and 6 from J, leaving 12 bases between them. Germline V lookup: CDR1 SGHRS, CDR2 YFSETQ. CDR3 length: 14 amino acids. The CDR3 is CASSLASSFSEAFF. The CDR3 bases are TGCGCCAGCAGCTTGGCATCGTCGTTCTCTGAAGCTTTCTTT.